This paragraph covers one TCR beta chain sequence. Profiling relied on immunoSEQ multiplex PCR, and the TCRdb table lists in-frame clones only, not all of them. The table includes under 200,000 clones, about four fifths detected once. This specimen belongs to a study of blood T cell repertoires in COVID-19. Across the whole study: The United States, Italy and Spain were the sources of the acute and convalescent COVID-19 samples. T cells, B-cell-depleted T cells, or PBMCs supplied cDNA or gDNA.

The sample consisted of peripheral blood. The clonotype originates from a woman in her thirties or forties with COVID-19, enrolled during active disease.

The CDR3 is CASSLNRDYGYTF. CDR3 sequence (DNA): TGCGCCAGCAGCTTGAACAGGGATTATGGCTACACCTTC. The J gene is TRBJ1-2, the V gene TRBV5-1; D might be TRBD1 (6 bases). V dropped 1 base and J dropped 5 bases, with 9 bases sitting between them. CDR1 is SGHRS, CDR2 YFSETQ, per germline. The CDR3 runs to 13 residues.